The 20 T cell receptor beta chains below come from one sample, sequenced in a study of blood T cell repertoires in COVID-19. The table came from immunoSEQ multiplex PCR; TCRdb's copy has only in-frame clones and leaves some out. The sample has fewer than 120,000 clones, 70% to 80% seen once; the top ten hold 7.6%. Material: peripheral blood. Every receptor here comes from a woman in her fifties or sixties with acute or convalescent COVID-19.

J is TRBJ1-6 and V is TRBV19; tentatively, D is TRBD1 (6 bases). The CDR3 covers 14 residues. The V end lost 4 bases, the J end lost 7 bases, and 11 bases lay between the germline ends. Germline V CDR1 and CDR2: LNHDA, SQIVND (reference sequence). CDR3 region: CASSRGQLNSPLHF. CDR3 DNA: TGTGCCAGTAGTAGAGGACAGTTGAATTCACCCCTCCACTTT.

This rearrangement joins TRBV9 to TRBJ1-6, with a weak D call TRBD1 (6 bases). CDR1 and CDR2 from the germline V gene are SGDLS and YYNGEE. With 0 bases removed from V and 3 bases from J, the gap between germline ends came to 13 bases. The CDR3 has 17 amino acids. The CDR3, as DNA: TGTGCCAGCAGCGTAGAGACAGGCCCCCGCTATAATTCACCCCTCCACTTT. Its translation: CASSVETGPRYNSPLHF.

In DNA form, the CDR3 reads TGTGCCAGCAGCCATACAGGGCCTGGGGCCAACGTCCTGACTTTC. Translation gives CASSHTGPGANVLTF. The chain combines TRBV7-9 with TRBJ2-6; tentative D call: TRBD1 (6 bases). Germline V gives CDR1 SEHNR, CDR2 FQNEAQ (reference sequence). The V gene lost 5 bases and the J gene lost 2 bases, with 10 bases spanning the gap. This CDR3 has 15 residues.

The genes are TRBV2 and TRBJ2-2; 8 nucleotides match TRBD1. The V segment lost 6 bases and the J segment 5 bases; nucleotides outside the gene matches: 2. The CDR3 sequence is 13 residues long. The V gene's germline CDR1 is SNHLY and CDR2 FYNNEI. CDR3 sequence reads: CASSRQGTGELFF. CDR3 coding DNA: TGTGCCAGCAGCCGACAGGGGACCGGGGAGCTGTTTTTT. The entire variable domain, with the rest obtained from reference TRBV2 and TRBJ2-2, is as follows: EPEVTQTPSHQVTQMGQEVILRCVPISNHLYFYWYRQILGQKVEFLVSFYNNEISEKSEIFDDQFSVERPDGSNFTLKIRSTKLEDSAMYFCASSRQGTGELFFGEGSRLTVL.

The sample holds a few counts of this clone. Here the CDR3 reads CASSIEVRTEAFF. The CDR3 DNA is TGTGCCAGTAGTATTGAGGTTCGCACTGAAGCTTTCTTT. This chain connects TRBV19 to TRBJ1-1; the D is unclear. The germline V gene encodes CDR1 LNHDA and CDR2 SQIVND (reference sequence). V lost 3 bases to trimming and J lost 4 bases, with 9 bases between them. The CDR3 length is 13 residues.

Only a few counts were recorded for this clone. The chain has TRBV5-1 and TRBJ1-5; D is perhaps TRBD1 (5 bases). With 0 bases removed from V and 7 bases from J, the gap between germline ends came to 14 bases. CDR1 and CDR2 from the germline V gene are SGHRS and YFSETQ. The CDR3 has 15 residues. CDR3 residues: CASSLGTGSGQPQHF. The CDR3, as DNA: TGCGCCAGCAGCTTGGGAACAGGCTCTGGACAGCCCCAGCATTTT.

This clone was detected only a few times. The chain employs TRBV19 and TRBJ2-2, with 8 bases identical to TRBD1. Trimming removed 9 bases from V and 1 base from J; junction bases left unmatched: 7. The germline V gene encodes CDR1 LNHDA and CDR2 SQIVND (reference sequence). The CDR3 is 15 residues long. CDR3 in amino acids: CASSTGQGNTGELFF. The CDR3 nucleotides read TGTGCCAGCTCAACCGGACAGGGGAACACCGGGGAGCTGTTTTTT. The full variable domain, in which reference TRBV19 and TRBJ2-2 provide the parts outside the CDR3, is DGGITQSPKYLFRKEGQNVTLSCEQNLNHDAMYWYRQDPGQGLRLIYYSQIVNDFQKGDIAEGYSVSREKKESFPLTVTSAQKNPTAFYLCASSTGQGNTGELFFGEGSRLTVL.

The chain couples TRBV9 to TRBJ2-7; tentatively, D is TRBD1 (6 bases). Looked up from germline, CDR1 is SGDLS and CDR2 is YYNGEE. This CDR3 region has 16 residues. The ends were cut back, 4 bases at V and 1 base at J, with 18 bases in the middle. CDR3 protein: CASSPRTDFSSYEQYF. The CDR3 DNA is TGTGCCAGCAGCCCGAGGACAGACTTTAGTTCCTACGAGCAGTACTTC.

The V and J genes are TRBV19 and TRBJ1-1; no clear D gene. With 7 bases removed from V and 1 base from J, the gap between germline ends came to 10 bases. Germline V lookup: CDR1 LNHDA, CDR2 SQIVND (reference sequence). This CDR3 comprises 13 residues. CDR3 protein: CASTFSGNTEAFF. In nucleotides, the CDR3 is TGTGCCAGTACTTTTTCGGGGAACACTGAAGCTTTCTTT.

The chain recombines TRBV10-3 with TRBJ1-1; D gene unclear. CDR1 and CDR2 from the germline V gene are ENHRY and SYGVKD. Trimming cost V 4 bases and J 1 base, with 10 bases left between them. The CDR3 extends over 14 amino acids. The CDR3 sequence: CAISAELPNTEAFF. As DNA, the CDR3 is TGTGCCATCAGTGCCGAGCTCCCGAACACTGAAGCTTTCTTT.

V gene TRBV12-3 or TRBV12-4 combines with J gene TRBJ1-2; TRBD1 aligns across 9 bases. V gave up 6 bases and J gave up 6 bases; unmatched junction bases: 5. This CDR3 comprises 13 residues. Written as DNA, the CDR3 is TGTGCCAGCAGCCGGGGGACAGGGAATGGCTACACCTTC. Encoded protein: CASSRGTGNGYTF.

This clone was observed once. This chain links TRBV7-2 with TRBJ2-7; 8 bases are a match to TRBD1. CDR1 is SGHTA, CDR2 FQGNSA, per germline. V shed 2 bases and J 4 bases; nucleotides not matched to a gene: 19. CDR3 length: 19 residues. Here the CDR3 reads CASSLTVGMHRGLVYEQYF. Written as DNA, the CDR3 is TGTGCCAGCAGCTTAACGGTCGGGATGCACAGGGGGTTGGTGTACGAGCAGTACTTC.

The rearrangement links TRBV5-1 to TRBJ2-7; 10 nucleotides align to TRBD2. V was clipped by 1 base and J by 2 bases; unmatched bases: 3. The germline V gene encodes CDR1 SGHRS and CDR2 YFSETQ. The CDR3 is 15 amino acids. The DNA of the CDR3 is TGCGCCAGCAGCTTGCAAAGCGGGGGGGCCTACGAGCAGTACTTC. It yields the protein CASSLQSGGAYEQYF.

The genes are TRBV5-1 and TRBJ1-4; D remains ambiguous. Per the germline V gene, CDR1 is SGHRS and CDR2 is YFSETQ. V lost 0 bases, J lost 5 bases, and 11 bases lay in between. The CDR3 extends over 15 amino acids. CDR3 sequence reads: CASSLASPENEKLFF. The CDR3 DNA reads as TGCGCCAGCAGCTTGGCCAGTCCGGAGAATGAAAAACTGTTTTTT.

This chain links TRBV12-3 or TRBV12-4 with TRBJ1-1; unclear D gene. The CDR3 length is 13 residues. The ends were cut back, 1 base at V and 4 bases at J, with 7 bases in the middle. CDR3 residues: CASSLDSGTEAFF. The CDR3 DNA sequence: TGTGCCAGCAGTTTAGACTCGGGCACTGAAGCTTTCTTT.

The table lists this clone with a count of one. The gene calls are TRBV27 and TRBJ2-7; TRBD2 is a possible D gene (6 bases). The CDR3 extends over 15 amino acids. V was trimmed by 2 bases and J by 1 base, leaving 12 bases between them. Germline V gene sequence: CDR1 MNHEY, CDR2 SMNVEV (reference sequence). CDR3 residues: CASSLKGRESYEQYF. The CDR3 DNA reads TGTGCCAGCAGTTTAAAGGGGCGGGAATCCTACGAGCAGTACTTC.

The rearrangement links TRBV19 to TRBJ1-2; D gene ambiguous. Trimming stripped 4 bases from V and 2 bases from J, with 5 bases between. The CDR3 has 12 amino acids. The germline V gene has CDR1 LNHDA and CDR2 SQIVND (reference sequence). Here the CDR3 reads CASSKQNYGYTF. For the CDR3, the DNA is TGTGCCAGTAGTAAACAAAACTATGGCTACACCTTC.

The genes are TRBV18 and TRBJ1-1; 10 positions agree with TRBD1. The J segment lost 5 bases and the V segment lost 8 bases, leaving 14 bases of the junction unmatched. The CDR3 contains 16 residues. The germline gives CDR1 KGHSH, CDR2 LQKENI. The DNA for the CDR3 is TGTGCCAGCACCCGCGGGACAGGGGAGATGGGAACTGAAGCTTTCTTT. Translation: CASTRGTGEMGTEAFF.

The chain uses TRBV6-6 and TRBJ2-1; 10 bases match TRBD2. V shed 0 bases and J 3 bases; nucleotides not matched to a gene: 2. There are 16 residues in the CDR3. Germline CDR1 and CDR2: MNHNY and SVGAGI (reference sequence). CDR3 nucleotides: TGTGCCAGCAGTTACTCGATAGCGGGGGGCTACAATGAGCAGTTCTTC. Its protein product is CASSYSIAGGYNEQFF.

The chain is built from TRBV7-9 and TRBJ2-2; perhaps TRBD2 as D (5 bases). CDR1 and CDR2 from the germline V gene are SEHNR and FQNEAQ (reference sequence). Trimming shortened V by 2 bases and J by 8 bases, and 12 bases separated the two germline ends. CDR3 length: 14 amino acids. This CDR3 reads CASSLYGKLGELFF. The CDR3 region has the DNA TGTGCCAGCAGCTTATACGGGAAATTAGGGGAGCTGTTTTTT.